One sample yielded the 26 T cell receptor beta chains listed below, sequenced in a study of blood T cell repertoires in COVID-19. This table comes from immunoSEQ multiplex PCR, and its TCRdb copy is limited to in-frame clones, with some not included. Of under 200,000 clones listed, about 85% are singletons. Sequenced input: peripheral blood. All receptors come from a man in his fifties or sixties with active or convalescent COVID-19.

The rearrangement uses TRBV6-5 and TRBJ2-2; D uncertain. The V end lost 8 bases, the J end lost 5 bases, and 9 bases lay between the germline ends. Germline values: CDR1 MNHEY, CDR2 SVGAGI. The CDR3 has 12 residues. This CDR3 is CASRSRTGELFF. The CDR3 DNA reads TGTGCCAGCCGATCCAGGACCGGGGAGCTGTTTTTT.

V usage is TRBV3-1 (or the pseudogene TRBV3-2) and J usage is TRBJ2-1; 10 bases are a match to TRBD2. The CDR3 contains 14 residues. Per the germline V gene, CDR1 is LGHDT and CDR2 is YNNKEL (reference sequence). V dropped 5 bases and J dropped 6; count of bases not matched to a gene: 4. The CDR3 DNA sequence: TGTGCCAGCAGCGGATTAGCGGGGGGCAATGAGCAGTTCTTC. Residues: CASSGLAGGNEQFF.

This clone was recorded a few times. V is TRBV7-9 and J is TRBJ2-7; 7 bases match TRBD1. The CDR3 contains 13 residues. Per the germline V gene, CDR1 is SEHNR and CDR2 is FQNEAQ (reference sequence). V shed 0 bases, J shed 6 bases, and the junction held 2 bases outside the gene matches. The CDR3 region is CASSLATGTEQYF. The CDR3 DNA reads as TGTGCCAGCAGCTTAGCGACAGGGACCGAGCAGTACTTC.

The chain employs TRBV5-8 and TRBJ2-7; 8 bases align to TRBD1. Germline lookup yields CDR1 SGHTS and CDR2 YDEGEE. The CDR3 totals 16 residues. V gave up 0 bases and J gave up 6 bases; unmatched junction bases: 11. CDR3 amino acids: CASSLGSRGPASEQYF. CDR3 coding DNA: TGTGCCAGCAGCTTGGGATCCAGGGGGCCCGCAAGCGAGCAGTACTTC.

The chain couples TRBV7-9 to TRBJ1-1, with 9 bases aligning to TRBD1. The CDR3 is 15 amino acids. In germline, CDR1 is SEHNR, CDR2 FQNEAQ (reference sequence). The junction had 6 bases not matched to a gene; V was cut back by 4 bases and J by 3 bases. CDR3 coding DNA: TGTGCCAGCAGCTCCTCGGACAGGGGAGACACTGAAGCTTTCTTT. It encodes CASSSSDRGDTEAFF.

The rearrangement uses TRBV10-3 and TRBJ1-6; 10 bases match TRBD1. This CDR3 has 14 residues. In germline, CDR1 is ENHRY, CDR2 SYGVKD. J was trimmed by 8 bases and V by 10 bases; bases with no gene match: 8. Written as DNA, the CDR3 is TGTGCCACCGAGGACAGGGGGATAGATTCACCCCTCCACTTT. Encoded protein: CATEDRGIDSPLHF.

The V call is TRBV5-8, the J call TRBJ1-6; possibly TRBD1 for D (5 bases). Germline V CDR1 and CDR2: SGHTS, YDEGEE. The CDR3 has 15 amino acids. V lost 3 bases to trimming and J lost 3 bases, with 10 bases between them. DNA for the CDR3: TGTGCCAGCAGCTCGGGGGTTTTCTATAATTCACCCCTCCACTTT. Its translation: CASSSGVFYNSPLHF.

The V call is TRBV4-1, the J call TRBJ2-3; maybe TRBD1 (6 bases). V shed 2 bases and J shed 3 bases, with 12 bases lying between them. CDR3 length: 15 residues. Per the germline V gene, CDR1 is MGHRA and CDR2 is YSYEKL. The CDR3: CASSQTGLGTDTQYF. The CDR3 DNA reads TGCGCCAGCAGCCAAACAGGGCTCGGGACAGATACGCAGTATTTT.

This clone appeared once. The V and J genes are TRBV25-1 and TRBJ2-1; 10 nucleotides agree with TRBD1. Germline CDR1 is MGHDK and CDR2 is SYGVNS. The CDR3 has 15 amino acids. Germline trimming cut 6 bases from V and 5 bases from J; bases unmatched to any gene: 7. CDR3 sequence (DNA): TGTGCCAGCAGCAAGGGACAGGGGTATCACAATGAGCAGTTCTTC. Protein sequence: CASSKGQGYHNEQFF.

The chain links TRBV5-4 to TRBJ2-7, with TRBD2 as a possible D gene (5 bases). Germline-derived CDR1 and CDR2 are SGHNT and YYREEE (reference sequence). The CDR3 totals 15 residues. V lost 3 bases and J 0 bases, leaving 13 bases between the germline ends. The CDR3, as DNA: TGTGCCAGCAGCTCCGGACTGATTAGCTCCTACGAGCAGTACTTC. Translating gives CASSSGLISSYEQYF.

The chain combines TRBV5-1 with TRBJ1-2; 7 positions agree with TRBD1. Losses at the gene ends were 0 bases for V and 4 bases for J; bases not matched to a gene: 9. This CDR3 has 16 residues. Germline values: CDR1 SGHRS, CDR2 YFSETQ. The DNA for the CDR3 is TGCGCCAGCAGCTTGGGCACAGGGGTTATGGGCTATGGCTACACCTTC. Protein product: CASSLGTGVMGYGYTF.

This clone appeared a few times. The chain is built from TRBV7-2 and TRBJ1-5; 9 nucleotides align to TRBD1. With 2 bases clipped from V and 2 bases from J, the junction kept 1 base outside the gene matches. CDR1 and CDR2 (germline): SGHTA, FQGNSA. The CDR3 sequence is 15 residues long. The CDR3 here is CASSLRTGGNQPQHF. The CDR3 DNA is TGTGCCAGCAGCTTAAGGACAGGGGGCAATCAGCCCCAGCATTTT.

This clone was found once. The chain combines TRBV9 with TRBJ1-2, with 8 bases fitting TRBD1. Germline V gives CDR1 SGDLS, CDR2 YYNGEE. After removal of 4 bases from V and 8 bases from J, the junction contained 7 bases not matched to a gene. This CDR3 has 13 residues. DNA for the CDR3: TGTGCCAGCAGCTCGAGGACAGGGAGCGGCTACACCTTC. This gives the protein CASSSRTGSGYTF.

The gene calls are TRBV24-1 and TRBJ1-2; D gene uncertain. This CDR3 comprises 12 residues. In germline, CDR1 is KGHDR, CDR2 SFDVKD. V was trimmed by 1 base and J by 7 bases, leaving 6 bases between them. Here the CDR3 DNA reads TGTGCCACCAGTGATTTAAGAGGTGGCTACACCTTC. Translating it yields CATSDLRGGYTF.

This rearrangement joins TRBV14 to TRBJ1-3; D possibly corresponds to TRBD1 (6 bases). This CDR3 is built from 19 residues. Trimming shortened V by 1 base and J by 2 bases, and 21 bases separated the two germline ends. CDR1 and CDR2 from the germline V gene are SGHDN and FVKESK. Here the CDR3 DNA reads TGTGCCAGCAGCCAAGGGCCCCGGCCGGGGACAAGGACTGGAAACACCATATATTTT. Its protein is CASSQGPRPGTRTGNTIYF.

The chain links TRBV5-1 to TRBJ2-3; 11 bases match TRBD2. The CDR3 has 13 amino acids. Germline CDR1 and CDR2: SGHRS and YFSETQ. Unmatched junction bases numbered 1, after V lost 5 bases and J lost 5 bases. The CDR3 reads CASRLAGGDTQYF. CDR3 in DNA: TGCGCCAGCAGGCTAGCGGGGGGAGATACGCAGTATTTT. The variable domain in full, with the rest retrieved from reference TRBV5-1 and TRBJ2-3, is KAGVTQTPRYLIKTRGQQVTLSCSPISGHRSVSWYQQTPGQGLQFLFEYFSETQRNKGNFPGRFSGRQFSNSRSEMNVSTLELGDSALYLCASRLAGGDTQYFGPGTRLTVL.

V and J are TRBV30 and TRBJ1-2, with TRBD1 matching 7 bases. Losses at the gene ends were 4 bases for V and 4 bases for J; bases not matched to a gene: 9. This CDR3 has 14 residues. From germline, CDR1 is GTSNPN and CDR2 SVGIG (reference sequence). The CDR3 protein is CAWTPTGDRYGYTF. CDR3 in DNA: TGTGCCTGGACCCCCACAGGGGATCGCTATGGCTACACCTTC.

V is TRBV5-1 and J is TRBJ2-6; TRBD2 might be the D (7 bases). This CDR3 contains 19 residues. From germline, CDR1 is SGHRS and CDR2 YFSETQ. Trimming shortened V by 0 bases and J by 1 base, and 17 bases separated the two germline ends. CDR3 DNA sequence: TGCGCCAGCAGCTTGGCCTCCGGGGGGCGGAGGTCTGGGGCCAACGTCCTGACTTTC. Its protein product is CASSLASGGRRSGANVLTF.

The chain has TRBV20-1 and TRBJ2-3; D perhaps matches TRBD2 (6 bases). V was cut by 3 bases and J by 6 bases, with 13 bases left in between. Germline CDR1 and CDR2: DFQATT and SNEGSKA (reference sequence). The CDR3 has 13 amino acids. The CDR3 nucleotides are TGCAGTGCTAGTGGCGGGGCCATGGATACGCAGTATTTT. Translated, it gives CSASGGAMDTQYF.

A word on this clone: Other DNA sequences of this sample code for an identical CDR3. The CDR3 nucleotides are TGTGCCAGCAGCTTGGAGGGACAGGGATATTCACCCCTCCACTTT. Amino acids: CASSLEGQGYSPLHF. This sequence joins TRBV5-5 and TRBJ1-6; 9 nucleotides align to TRBD1. CDR3 length equals 15 residues. Germline assignment: CDR1 SGHKS and CDR2 YYEKEE (reference sequence). Unmatched junction bases numbered 3, after V lost 0 bases and J lost 8 bases.

This chain links TRBV2 with TRBJ2-5; perhaps TRBD2 as D (7 bases). This CDR3 region has 14 residues. Deletions cut 7 bases from V and 5 bases from J, with 17 bases between. From germline, CDR1 is SNHLY and CDR2 FYNNEI. CDR3 residues: CASNLWGGSETQYF. As DNA, the CDR3 is TGTGCCAGCAACCTATGGGGGGGCAGCGAGACCCAGTACTTC.

This clone was counted a single time. This chain joins TRBV11-2 and TRBJ2-3; TRBD2 aligns across 9 bases. Germline V lookup: CDR1 SGHAT, CDR2 FQNNGV. The V segment lost 7 bases and the J segment 2 bases; nucleotides outside the gene matches: 10. The CDR3 has 16 amino acids. CDR3 protein: CASTLVAGAYTDTQYF. The DNA for the CDR3 is TGTGCCAGCACCCTAGTAGCGGGGGCCTACACAGATACGCAGTATTTT.

In this sample, this clone turned up many times. The chain employs TRBV19 and TRBJ1-5; 8 bases agree with TRBD1. Germline loops: CDR1 LNHDA, CDR2 SQIVND (reference sequence). The V and J ends lost 1 base and 2 bases, in that order; junction bases with no gene match: 7. The CDR3 consists of 17 residues. CDR3 sequence (DNA): TGTGCCAGTAGTATAGGACACAGGGGGGTAGGCAATCAGCCCCAGCATTTT. Translated: CASSIGHRGVGNQPQHF.

The gene calls are TRBV11-2 and TRBJ2-1, with 7 bases lining up with TRBD2. Germline trimming cut 1 base from V and 8 bases from J; bases unmatched to any gene: 2. Germline CDR1 SGHAT, CDR2 FQNNGV. The CDR3 loop spans 13 amino acids. This CDR3 is CASSLGTSYEQFF. The DNA for the CDR3 is TGTGCCAGCAGCTTAGGGACTAGTTATGAGCAGTTCTTC.

A single count supports this clone. This rearrangement joins TRBV10-1 to TRBJ2-7; D is possibly TRBD1 (5 bases). The CDR3 totals 14 residues. V shed 6 bases and J shed 5 bases, with 17 bases lying between them. The germline CDR1 and CDR2 sequences are WNHNN and SYGVQD (reference sequence). CDR3 protein: CASSKDGAIDEQYF. CDR3 bases: TGCGCCAGCAGCAAGGATGGGGCTATCGACGAGCAGTACTTC.

This chain joins TRBV25-1 and TRBJ2-2; D gene uncertain. CDR1 and CDR2 (germline): MGHDK, SYGVNS. V gave up 3 bases and J gave up 2 bases, with 7 bases separating them. The CDR3 has 14 residues. The CDR3 DNA follows: TGTGCCAGCAGTGAGCGAGTCAACACCGGGGAGCTGTTTTTT. Translation gives CASSERVNTGELFF. Looking up the rest from reference TRBV25-1 and TRBJ2-2 gives the full variable domain: EADIYQTPRYLVIGTGKKITLECSQTMGHDKMYWYQQDPGMELHLIHYSYGVNSTEKGDLSSESTVSRIRTEHFPLTLESARPSHTSQYLCASSERVNTGELFFGEGSRLTVL.